This T cell receptor (beta chain) was captured in a study of cytomegalovirus exposure and HLA in healthy donors (dated by TCRdb to 2016 to 2017). Looking at the study overall: An earlier analysis of 587 of the donors reported 276 Gb of sequence data and 95 million to 120 million unique TCR beta sequences obtained from around 170 million T cells. An early release covering more than 500 HLA-typed donors comprised about 300 gigabases of sequencing data and about 90 million unique TCR sequences. The genetic ancestry cluster associated with self-reported Caucasian donors included approximately 85% of the approximately 410 genotyped donors. The study aimed to test whether cataloging public T cell receptors could reveal signatures of past pathogen exposure. The study used immunosequencing to profile the T cell repertoires of around 600 subjects and linked those repertoires to cytomegalovirus serostatus. A separate validation cohort of roughly 110 different subjects was used in addition to the approximately 640-subject first cohort. To predict cytomegalovirus infection status, the study brought together high-throughput TCR immunosequencing, statistical association of individual TCRs with disease status, and machine learning. A later analysis re-examined previously published TCR beta repertoires from about 670 donors and added high-resolution HLA genotyping to investigate patterns of TCR occurrence. The later analysis used no new phenotypic data to find candidate immune exposures, relying instead on TCR beta sequences and their occurrence across donors. An earlier analysis of 587 of the donors applied high-throughput TCR beta sequencing to assess whether each TCR beta V gene segment acted as functional or pseudogenic. Alongside the repertoire data, information on donor age, sex, ethnicity and CMV serostatus was compiled. Genome-wide SNP genotypes for about 65% of the roughly 670 donors were used in a later genetic analysis, which treated that subset as a discovery cohort. Every discovery cohort repertoire had been produced on one sequencing platform. HLA typing covered class I and class II loci at four-digit resolution. Typing coverage varied by locus: roughly 620-640 donors for A, B, C, DRB1 and DQB1; under 550 for DQA1; more than 600 for DPA1; approximately 470 for DPB1. About 5 DR-DQ haplotypes were handled as single units for association and clustering, since linkage in the cohort was strong. Among 398 genotyped donors of the cohort, an average of 235,054 unique TCR beta nucleotide sequences were sequenced per donor, about a sixth of them non-productive.

Details on this clone: The specificity of this receptor is unknown. No base qualities exist here, and no much larger clone lies one base off it.

From the cysteine up to the phenylalanine, the CDR3 has a length of 15 residues. This entry keeps only the CDR3 DNA: 45 bases, framed from base 1. The CDR1 and CDR2 encoded by the germline V gene are SGHRS and YFSETQ. Trimming takes 3 bases off V and 5 bases off J; junction bases not matched to a gene: 9. Findings and caveats that apply to the study as a whole: An earlier analysis of 587 of the donors showed that most TCR beta V segments appeared in productive rearrangements either about 87% or about 30% of the time, which broadly matched IMGT annotations. In a later analysis, over 15,000 TCR beta sequences were associated with specific HLA alleles at a false discovery rate of 0.05. In vitro tests confirmed that a few of the cytomegalovirus-associated TCR beta chains recognize cytomegalovirus antigens. For the cohort, immune exposure information was limited to CMV serostatus. Most CMV-associated TCR beta chains appeared to be HLA-restricted in a later analysis, and the HLA associations seemed to be driven largely by CMV exposure. A cluster of highly shared sequence variants was judged likely to represent a technical artifact of the sequencing pipeline. A further reported finding was that TCR beta sequences accurately predicted the HLA-A and HLA-B alleles for most subjects in the first cohort. Some IMGT-functional V segments, including TRBV6-2 and TRBV6-3, could not be told apart with the 87-base-pair reads, so those segments were excluded. The study listed 170 or so TCR beta chains as associated with cytomegalovirus. In a later analysis, TCR association rates were found to vary across HLA loci, with the most associated TCRs seen for DRB1 alleles and the fewest for HLA-C alleles. Because HLA typing was unavailable for some donors at each locus, only the typed subset was used in association tests. In a later analysis, several top co-occurrence clusters were reported to appear linked to parvovirus B19, influenza, CMV and Epstein-Barr virus. Most TCR sequences were seen in very few donors, while some public TCRs were found in many individuals. Assigning TCR associations to individual alleles was difficult when HLA alleles, especially DR and DQ, strongly co-occurred. Roughly uniform sequencing depth across donors was assumed in presence/absence analyses, although this assumption may not hold. Linkage disequilibrium might explain the correlated functional status among segregating V segments, but an unknown experimental factor could not be excluded. V-gene and J-gene trimming of TCR beta chains was associated with a missense DCLRE1C variant in a later genetic analysis, and the association was replicated in an independent cohort. In this cohort, only TCR beta chains were sequenced, and detectable features were limited by the absence of alpha or paired-chain data. The authors suggested that the approach could potentially be generalized to other disease states and immunological phenotypes. In both the original and validation cohorts, the classifier was reported to diagnose cytomegalovirus status with high specificity and sensitivity. Compared with equally common non-associated chains, HLA-associated TCR beta chains in a later analysis were more clonally expanded and had lower generation probabilities. According to a later genetic analysis, donors in an Asian-associated ancestry cluster had fewer N-insertions in productive TCRs than the roughly 700-donor mean. The earlier analysis of approximately 560 of the donors excluded some 16 rarely observed V segments, including chromosome 9 orphons, because counts were too low.

The cohort was made up of about 610 healthy bone marrow donors. Cohort members were all nominally healthy when sampled, although unrecorded immune exposures were likely present. The donor tested CMV seronegative, placing the donor among the 350 to 400 seronegative members of the cohort. A peripheral blood sample was provided by each donor, and peripheral blood mononuclear cells were used for TCR beta sequencing. Genomic DNA extraction from the blood cell samples was performed with the Qiagen DNeasy Blood Extraction Kit. The library was built by means of the immunoSEQ multiplex PCR assay. The multiplex PCR relied on a mix of 60 forward primers for TCR Vbeta segments and 13 reverse primers for TCR Jbeta segments. The CDR3 region of rearranged TCR beta genes was amplified from genomic DNA with a multiplex PCR assay. Amplified TCR beta libraries were sequenced as 87-base-pair reads on the Illumina HiSeq System. In the source study's methods: A later analysis counted tens of millions of unique TCR beta chains across the 550 to 750 repertoires, and approximately 11 million of these chains were shared by at least two donors. A nearest-neighbor algorithm error-corrected the raw reads and collapsed the reads into unique sequences, merging closely related sequences to remove PCR and sequencing errors. To assign V, D and J gene segments, CDR3 sequences were aligned to IMGT reference sequences. Each retained sequence needed at least a six-nucleotide match to both a V gene segment and a J gene segment. Rearrangements were classified as productive when the CDR3 lacked stop codons and remained in frame with V and J, and all other rearrangements were classified as non-productive. CDR3 was defined by IMGT convention, running from the second conserved V-encoded cysteine to the conserved J-encoded phenylalanine. Sequences without an unambiguous match to a single V gene segment were excluded from the earlier analysis of several hundred of the donors. In an earlier analysis of approximately 550 of the donors, V segments were called functional above 56.7% productive rearrangements and were called segregating when the between-donor standard deviation exceeded 5%. A statistical classification framework was developed to diagnose cytomegalovirus status using the catalog of TCR beta chain sequences. A later analysis assigned V and J genes by comparing TCR nucleotide sequences with IMGT/GENE-DB human TR gene sequences. In a later analysis, CDR3 sequences and most-parsimonious VDJ recombination scenarios were assigned using the TCRdist pipeline. In a later analysis, every TCR beta chain was defined by the combination of its CDR3 amino acid sequence and its V-gene family, and reads without a unique V-gene family were dropped. As a way to deal with suspected cross-contamination and a sequencing artifact, a later analysis dropped hundreds of nucleotide sequences that were highly shared and had low generation probability. In a later analysis, a clonal expansion index for each public chain was calculated from normalized within-repertoire ranks of inferred template counts. In a later analysis, generation probabilities were computed using a VDJ recombination model fitted to out-of-frame rearrangements, and the results were checked against IGoR. Hypergeometric tests were used in a later analysis to score TCR-TCR, TCR-HLA and TCR-CMV co-occurrence, with a repertoire-size bias correction applied to the TCR pairs. In a later analysis, false discovery rates were estimated by permuting HLA or CMV assignments 20 times. In a later analysis, co-occurring TCRs were grouped with DBSCAN, and TCRdist sequence similarity was added when clustering was performed within HLA-allele-positive subsets. For co-occurrence clustering, repertoires with fewer than 30,000 or more than 120,000 public chains were excluded, along with several repertoires with anomalous nucleotide sharing. Not all clones reach the TCRdb copy of this immuneACCESS table, which keeps in-frame sequences only. Checked studies attribute under half of the gap to unresolved V genes and leave the rest unexplained. The DNA gave D and trimming, while V, J and clone size come from that table. This sample holds around 190,000 clones; around 78% were observed only once. Roughly 2% of the sample goes to the ten largest clones.

This clonotype was sampled from a man in his thirties or forties in good health and CMV-seronegative. Recombination joined TRBV5-1 with TRBJ1-1, with 8 middle bases fitting TRBD1. Source material: PBMCs. The CDR3 corresponds to CASSSNPGQGTEAFF. The DNA reads as follows: TGCGCCAGCAGCTCCAACCCCGGACAGGGAACTGAAGCTTTCTTT.